The following is a T cell receptor beta chain sequence with its context. A multiplex PCR was run with 60 Vbeta primers and 13 Jbeta primers. Methods used by the authors: Later work found around 72 million unique TCR beta chains, with about 10 million shared. Using immunoSEQ multiplex PCR, the repertoire was profiled, and TCRdb retains in-frame clones only, with some absent. V and J calls and clone size follow that table, whereas D and trimming were derived from the DNA. The table includes about 140,000 clones, 70% to 85% detected once. These data are taken from a study of cytomegalovirus exposure and HLA in healthy donors. Study summary: A preliminary data release comprised tens of millions of unique TCRs obtained from HLA-typed donors.

This CDR3 region has 15 residues. CDR1 LNHNV and CDR2 YYDKDF come from the germline V gene (reference sequence). V shed 1 base, J shed 3 bases, and the junction held 6 bases outside the gene matches. Sequences were obtained from PBMCs. The chain couples TRBV15 to TRBJ2-7; 7 positions match TRBD1. This clonotype was obtained from a male donor in good health and CMV-seronegative. CDR3 loop: CATSRGWQGDYEQYF. CDR3 coding DNA: TGTGCCACCAGCAGAGGTTGGCAGGGGGACTACGAGCAGTACTTC.